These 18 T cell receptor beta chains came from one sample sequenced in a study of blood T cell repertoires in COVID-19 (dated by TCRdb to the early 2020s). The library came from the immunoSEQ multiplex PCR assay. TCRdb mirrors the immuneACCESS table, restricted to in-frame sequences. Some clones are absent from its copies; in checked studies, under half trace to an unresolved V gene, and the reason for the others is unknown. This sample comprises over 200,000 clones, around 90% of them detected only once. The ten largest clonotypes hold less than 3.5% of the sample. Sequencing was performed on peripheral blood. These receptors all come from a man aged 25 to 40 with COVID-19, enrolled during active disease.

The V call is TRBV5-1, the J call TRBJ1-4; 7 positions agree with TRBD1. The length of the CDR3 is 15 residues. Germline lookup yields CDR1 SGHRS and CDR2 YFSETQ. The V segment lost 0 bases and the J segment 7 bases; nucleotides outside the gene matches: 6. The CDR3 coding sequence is TGCGCCAGCAGCTTGGGTGACAGGGAGGTTGAAAAACTGTTTTTT. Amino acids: CASSLGDREVEKLFF. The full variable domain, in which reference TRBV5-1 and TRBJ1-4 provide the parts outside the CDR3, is KAGVTQTPRYLIKTRGQQVTLSCSPISGHRSVSWYQQTPGQGLQFLFEYFSETQRNKGNFPGRFSGRQFSNSRSEMNVSTLELGDSALYLCASSLGDREVEKLFFGSGTQLSVL.

The CDR3 loop is CASRPRTGPDVEAFF. CDR3 nucleotide sequence: TGTGCCAGCAGACCCCGGACAGGGCCGGATGTCGAAGCTTTCTTT. This sequence joins TRBV6-5 and TRBJ1-1, with 8 bases matching TRBD1. Germline CDR1 is MNHEY and CDR2 is SVGAGI. This CDR3 has 15 residues. Trimming cost V 6 bases and J 8 bases; bases outside gene matches: 14.

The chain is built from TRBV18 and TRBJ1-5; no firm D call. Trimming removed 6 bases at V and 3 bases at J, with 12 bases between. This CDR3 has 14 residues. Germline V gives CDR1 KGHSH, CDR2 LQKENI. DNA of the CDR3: TGTGCCAGCTCCGTGGGGAGCTACAATCAGCCCCAGCATTTT. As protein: CASSVGSYNQPQHF.

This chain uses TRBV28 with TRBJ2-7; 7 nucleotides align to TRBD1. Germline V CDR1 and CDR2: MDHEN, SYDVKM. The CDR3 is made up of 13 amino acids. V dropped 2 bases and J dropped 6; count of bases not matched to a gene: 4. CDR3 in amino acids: CASSLRHRGEQYF. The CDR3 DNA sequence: TGTGCCAGCAGTTTACGTCACAGGGGCGAGCAGTACTTC.

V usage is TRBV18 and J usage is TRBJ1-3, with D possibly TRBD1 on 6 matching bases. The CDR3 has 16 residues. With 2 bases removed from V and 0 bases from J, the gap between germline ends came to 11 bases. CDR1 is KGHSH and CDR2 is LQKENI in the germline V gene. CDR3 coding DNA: TGTGCCAGCTCACCAACGGGACAAAACTCTGGAAACACCATATATTTT. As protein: CASSPTGQNSGNTIYF.

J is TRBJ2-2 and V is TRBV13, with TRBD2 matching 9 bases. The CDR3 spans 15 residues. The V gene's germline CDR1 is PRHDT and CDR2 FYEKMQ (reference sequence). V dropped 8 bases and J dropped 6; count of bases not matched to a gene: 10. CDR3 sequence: CASSPASGAAGELFF. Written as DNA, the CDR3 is TGTGCCAGCTCCCCCGCTAGCGGGGCGGCCGGGGAGCTGTTTTTT.

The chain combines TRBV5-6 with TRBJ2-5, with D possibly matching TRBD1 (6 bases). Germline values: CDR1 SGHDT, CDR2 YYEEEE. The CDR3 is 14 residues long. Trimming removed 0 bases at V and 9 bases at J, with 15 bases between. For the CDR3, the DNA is TGTGCCAGCAGCTTGGTCGGACAGTTTCGGGCCCAGTACTTC. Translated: CASSLVGQFRAQYF.

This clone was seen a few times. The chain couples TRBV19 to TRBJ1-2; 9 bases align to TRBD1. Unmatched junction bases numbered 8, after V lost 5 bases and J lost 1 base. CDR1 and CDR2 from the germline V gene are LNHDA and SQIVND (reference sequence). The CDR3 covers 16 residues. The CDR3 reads CASSRKSGQGNYGYTF. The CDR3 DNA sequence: TGTGCCAGTAGTCGCAAGTCGGGACAGGGTAACTATGGCTACACCTTC.

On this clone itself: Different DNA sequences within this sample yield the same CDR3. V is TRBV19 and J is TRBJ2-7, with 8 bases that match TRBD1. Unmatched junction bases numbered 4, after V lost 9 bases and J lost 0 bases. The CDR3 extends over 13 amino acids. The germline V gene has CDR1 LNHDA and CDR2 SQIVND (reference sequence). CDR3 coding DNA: TGTGCCAGCGGGCAGGGGGCCTCCTACGAGCAGTACTTC. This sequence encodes CASGQGASYEQYF.

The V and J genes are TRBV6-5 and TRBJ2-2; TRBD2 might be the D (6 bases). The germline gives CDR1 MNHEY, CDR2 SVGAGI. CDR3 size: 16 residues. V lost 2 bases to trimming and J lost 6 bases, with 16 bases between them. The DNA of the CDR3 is TGTGCCAGCAGTTACGGTCGGGAGTTCGTCCCCGGGGAGCTGTTTTTT. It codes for CASSYGREFVPGELFF.

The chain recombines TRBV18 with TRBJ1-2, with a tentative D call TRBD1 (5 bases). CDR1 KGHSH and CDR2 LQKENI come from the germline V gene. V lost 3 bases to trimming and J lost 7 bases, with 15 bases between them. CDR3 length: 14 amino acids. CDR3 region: CASSPSSEGAGYTF. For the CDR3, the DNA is TGTGCCAGCTCACCCTCATCAGAAGGGGCTGGCTACACCTTC.

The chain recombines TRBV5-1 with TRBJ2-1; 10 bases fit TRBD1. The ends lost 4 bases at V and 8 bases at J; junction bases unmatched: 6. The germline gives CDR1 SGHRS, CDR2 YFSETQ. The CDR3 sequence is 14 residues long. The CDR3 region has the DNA TGCGCCAGCAGCCTCTTCGGACAGGGGGATGAGCAGTTCTTC. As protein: CASSLFGQGDEQFF. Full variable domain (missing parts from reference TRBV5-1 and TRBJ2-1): KAGVTQTPRYLIKTRGQQVTLSCSPISGHRSVSWYQQTPGQGLQFLFEYFSETQRNKGNFPGRFSGRQFSNSRSEMNVSTLELGDSALYLCASSLFGQGDEQFFGPGTRLTVL.

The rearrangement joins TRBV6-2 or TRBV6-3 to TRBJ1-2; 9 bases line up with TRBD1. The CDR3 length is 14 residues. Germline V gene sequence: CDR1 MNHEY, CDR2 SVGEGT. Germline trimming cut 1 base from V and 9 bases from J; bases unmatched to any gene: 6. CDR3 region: CASSYWDRVQRYTF. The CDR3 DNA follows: TGTGCCAGCAGTTACTGGGACAGGGTCCAACGCTACACCTTC.

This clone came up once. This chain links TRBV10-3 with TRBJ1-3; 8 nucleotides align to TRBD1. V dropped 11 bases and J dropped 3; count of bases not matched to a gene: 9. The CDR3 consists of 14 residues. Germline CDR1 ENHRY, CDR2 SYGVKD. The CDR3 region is CASQGAPGGNTIYF. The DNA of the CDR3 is TGTGCCTCTCAGGGGGCGCCGGGTGGAAACACCATATATTTT.

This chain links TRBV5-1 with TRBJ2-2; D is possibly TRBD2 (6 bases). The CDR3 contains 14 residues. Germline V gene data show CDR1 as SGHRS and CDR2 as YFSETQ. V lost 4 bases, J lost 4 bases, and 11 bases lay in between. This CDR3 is CASSPPRGTGELFF. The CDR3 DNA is TGCGCCAGCAGCCCTCCGCGGGGCACCGGGGAGCTGTTTTTT.

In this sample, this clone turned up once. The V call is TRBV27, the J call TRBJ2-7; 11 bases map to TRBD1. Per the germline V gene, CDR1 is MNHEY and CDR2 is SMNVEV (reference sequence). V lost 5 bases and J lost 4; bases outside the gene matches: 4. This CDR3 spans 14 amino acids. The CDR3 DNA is TGTGCCAGCAGTACGGGACAGGGGGTTTACGAGCAGTACTTC. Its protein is CASSTGQGVYEQYF.

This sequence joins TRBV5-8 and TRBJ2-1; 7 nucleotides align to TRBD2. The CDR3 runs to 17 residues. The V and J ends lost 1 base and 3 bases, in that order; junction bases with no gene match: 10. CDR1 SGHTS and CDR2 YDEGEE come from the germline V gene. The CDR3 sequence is CASSLSNRGVFYNEQFF. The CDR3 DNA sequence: TGTGCCAGCAGCTTGTCTAACCGGGGGGTATTCTACAATGAGCAGTTCTTC.

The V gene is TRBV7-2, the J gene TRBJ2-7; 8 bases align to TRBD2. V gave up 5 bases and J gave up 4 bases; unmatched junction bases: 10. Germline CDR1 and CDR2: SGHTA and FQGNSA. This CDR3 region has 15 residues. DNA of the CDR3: TGTGCCAGCAGCCCCGTAGCGGGACTAGGATACGAGCAGTACTTC. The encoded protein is CASSPVAGLGYEQYF.